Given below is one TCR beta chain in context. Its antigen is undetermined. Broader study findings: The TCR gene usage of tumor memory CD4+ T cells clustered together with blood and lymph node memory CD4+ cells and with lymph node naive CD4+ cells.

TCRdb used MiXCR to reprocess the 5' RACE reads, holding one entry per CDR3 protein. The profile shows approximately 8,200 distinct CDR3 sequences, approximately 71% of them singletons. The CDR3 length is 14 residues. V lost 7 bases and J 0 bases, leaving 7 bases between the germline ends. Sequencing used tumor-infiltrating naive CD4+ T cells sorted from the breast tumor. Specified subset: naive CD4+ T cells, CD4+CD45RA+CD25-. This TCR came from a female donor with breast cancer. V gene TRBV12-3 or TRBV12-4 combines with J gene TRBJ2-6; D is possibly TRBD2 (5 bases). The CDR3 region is CASTSLSGANVLTF. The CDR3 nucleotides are TGTGCCAGCACTAGCCTCTCTGGGGCCAACGTCCTGACTTTC.